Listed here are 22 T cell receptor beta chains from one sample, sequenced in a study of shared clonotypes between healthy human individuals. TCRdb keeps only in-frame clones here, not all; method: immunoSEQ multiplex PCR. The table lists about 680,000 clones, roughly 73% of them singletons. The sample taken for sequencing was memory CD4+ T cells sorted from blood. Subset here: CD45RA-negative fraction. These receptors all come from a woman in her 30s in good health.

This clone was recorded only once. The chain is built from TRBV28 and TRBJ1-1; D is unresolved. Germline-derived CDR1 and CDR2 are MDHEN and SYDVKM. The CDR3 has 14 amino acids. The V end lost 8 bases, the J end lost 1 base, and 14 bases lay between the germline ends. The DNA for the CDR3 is TGTGCCAGCGGACTTCTGGGCGGGAACACTGAAGCTTTCTTT. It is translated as CASGLLGGNTEAFF.

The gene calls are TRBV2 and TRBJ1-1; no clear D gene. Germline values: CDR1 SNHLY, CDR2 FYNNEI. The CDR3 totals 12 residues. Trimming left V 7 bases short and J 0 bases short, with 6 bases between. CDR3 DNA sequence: TGTGCCAGCATACGCATGAACACTGAAGCTTTCTTT. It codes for CASIRMNTEAFF.

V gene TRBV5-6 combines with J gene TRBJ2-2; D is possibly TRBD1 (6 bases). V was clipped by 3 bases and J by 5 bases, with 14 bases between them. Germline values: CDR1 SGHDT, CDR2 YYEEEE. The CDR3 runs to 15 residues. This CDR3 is CASSYRDNPTGELFF. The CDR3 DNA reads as TGTGCCAGCAGCTACCGGGACAACCCTACCGGGGAGCTGTTTTTT. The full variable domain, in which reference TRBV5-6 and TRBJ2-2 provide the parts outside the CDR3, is DAGVTQSPTHLIKTRGQQVTLRCSPKSGHDTVSWYQQALGQGPQFIFQYYEEEERQRGNFPDRFSGHQFPNYSSELNVNALLLGDSALYLCASSYRDNPTGELFFGEGSRLTVL.

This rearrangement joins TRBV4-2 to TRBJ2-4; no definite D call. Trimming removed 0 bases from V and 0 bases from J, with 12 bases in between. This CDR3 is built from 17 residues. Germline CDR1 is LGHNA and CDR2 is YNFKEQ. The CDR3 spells CASSQEGGTIAKNIQYF. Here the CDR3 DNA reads TGTGCCAGCAGCCAAGAAGGTGGCACCATAGCCAAAAACATTCAGTACTTC.

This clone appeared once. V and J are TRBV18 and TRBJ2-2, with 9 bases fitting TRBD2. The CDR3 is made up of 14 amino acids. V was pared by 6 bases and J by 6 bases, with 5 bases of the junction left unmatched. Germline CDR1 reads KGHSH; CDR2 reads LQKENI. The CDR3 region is CASSPGLASGELFF. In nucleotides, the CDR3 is TGTGCCAGCTCCCCGGGACTAGCTTCCGGGGAGCTGTTTTTT.

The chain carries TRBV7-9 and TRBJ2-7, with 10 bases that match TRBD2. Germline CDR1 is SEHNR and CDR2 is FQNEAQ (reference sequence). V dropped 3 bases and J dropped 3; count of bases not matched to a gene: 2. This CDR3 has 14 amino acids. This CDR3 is CASSFQREGYEQYF. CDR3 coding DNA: TGTGCCAGCAGCTTCCAGCGGGAGGGCTACGAGCAGTACTTC.

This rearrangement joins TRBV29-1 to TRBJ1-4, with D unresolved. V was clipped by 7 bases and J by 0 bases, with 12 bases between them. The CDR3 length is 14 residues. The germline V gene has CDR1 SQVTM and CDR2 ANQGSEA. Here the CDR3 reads CSGSGGATNEKLFF. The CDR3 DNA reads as TGCAGCGGGTCCGGAGGAGCAACTAATGAAAAACTGTTTTTT.

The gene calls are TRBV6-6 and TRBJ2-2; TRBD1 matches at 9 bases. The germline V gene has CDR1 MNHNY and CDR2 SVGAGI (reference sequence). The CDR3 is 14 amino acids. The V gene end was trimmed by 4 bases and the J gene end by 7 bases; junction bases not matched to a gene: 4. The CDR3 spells CASSWGTGLGELFF. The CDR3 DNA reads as TGTGCCAGCAGTTGGGGGACAGGGCTCGGGGAGCTGTTTTTT.

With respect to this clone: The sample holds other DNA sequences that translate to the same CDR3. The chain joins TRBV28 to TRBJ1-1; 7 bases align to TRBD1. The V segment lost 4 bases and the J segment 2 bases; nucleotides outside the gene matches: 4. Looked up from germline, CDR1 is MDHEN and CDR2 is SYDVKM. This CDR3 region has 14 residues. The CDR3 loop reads CASSSGQKNTEAFF. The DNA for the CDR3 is TGTGCCAGCAGTTCGGGACAGAAAAACACTGAAGCTTTCTTT.

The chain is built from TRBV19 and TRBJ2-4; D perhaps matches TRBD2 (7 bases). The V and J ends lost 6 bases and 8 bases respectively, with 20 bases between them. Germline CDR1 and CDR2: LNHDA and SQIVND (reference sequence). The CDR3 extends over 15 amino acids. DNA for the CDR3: TGTGCCAGTAGGCAGACTAGCAGGGGTACTGACATTCAGTACTTC. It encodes CASRQTSRGTDIQYF.

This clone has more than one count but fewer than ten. CDR3 nucleotide sequence: TGCGCCAGCAGTTTCGAATTGACTTTCTTT. Translated: CASSFELTFF. The chain joins TRBV23-1 to TRBJ1-1; no firm D call. TRBV23-1 is identified as an open reading frame with a role that is uncertain. V dropped 5 bases and J dropped 12 bases, with 10 bases sitting between them. The CDR3 is 10 amino acids.

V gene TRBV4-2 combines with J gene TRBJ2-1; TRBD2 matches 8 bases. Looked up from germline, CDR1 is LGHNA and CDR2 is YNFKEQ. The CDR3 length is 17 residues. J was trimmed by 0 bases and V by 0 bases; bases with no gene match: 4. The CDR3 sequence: CASSQESLAASYNEQFF. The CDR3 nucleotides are TGTGCCAGCAGCCAAGAATCACTAGCGGCCTCCTACAATGAGCAGTTCTTC.

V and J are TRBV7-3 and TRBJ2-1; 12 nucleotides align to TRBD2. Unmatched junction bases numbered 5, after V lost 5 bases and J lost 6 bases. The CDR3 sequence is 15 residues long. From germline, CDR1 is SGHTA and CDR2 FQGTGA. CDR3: CASSPRLAGVNEQFF. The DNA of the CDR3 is TGTGCCAGCAGCCCCCGACTAGCGGGGGTCAATGAGCAGTTCTTC.

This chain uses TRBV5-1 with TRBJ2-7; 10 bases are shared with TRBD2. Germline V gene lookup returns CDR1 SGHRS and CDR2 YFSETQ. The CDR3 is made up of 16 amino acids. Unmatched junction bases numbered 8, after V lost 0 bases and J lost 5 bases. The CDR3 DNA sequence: TGCGCCAGCAGCTTGGTTCCTAGCGGGAGTATCAACGAGCAGTACTTC. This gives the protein CASSLVPSGSINEQYF.

In DNA form, the CDR3 reads TGCGCCAGCAGCCCGGGACACAGGAACACTGAAGCTTTCTTT. Translated, it gives CASSPGHRNTEAFF. V and J are TRBV5-1 and TRBJ1-1, with D possibly matching TRBD1 (6 bases). Germline CDR1 SGHRS, CDR2 YFSETQ. Trimming removed 4 bases from V and 1 base from J, with 11 bases in between. The CDR3 has 14 residues.

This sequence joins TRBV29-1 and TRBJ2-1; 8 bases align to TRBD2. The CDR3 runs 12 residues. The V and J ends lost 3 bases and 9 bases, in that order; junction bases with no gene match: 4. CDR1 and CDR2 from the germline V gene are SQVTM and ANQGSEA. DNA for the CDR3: TGCAGCGTTGAGGCTAGCGGGTTTGAGCAGTTCTTC. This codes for CSVEASGFEQFF.

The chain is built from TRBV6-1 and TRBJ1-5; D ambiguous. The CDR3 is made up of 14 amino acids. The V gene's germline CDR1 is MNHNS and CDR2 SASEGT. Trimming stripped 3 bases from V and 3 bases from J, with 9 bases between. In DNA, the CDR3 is TGTGCCAGCAGTGATCCCAGCTACAATCAGCCCCAGCATTTT. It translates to CASSDPSYNQPQHF.

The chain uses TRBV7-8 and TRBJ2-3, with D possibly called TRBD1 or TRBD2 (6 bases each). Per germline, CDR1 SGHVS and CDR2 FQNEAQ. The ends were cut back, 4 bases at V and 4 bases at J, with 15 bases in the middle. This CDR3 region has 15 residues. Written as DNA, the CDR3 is TGTGCCAGCAGCTGGCCCGGGGGCGGGGCAGATACGCAGTATTTT. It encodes CASSWPGGGADTQYF.

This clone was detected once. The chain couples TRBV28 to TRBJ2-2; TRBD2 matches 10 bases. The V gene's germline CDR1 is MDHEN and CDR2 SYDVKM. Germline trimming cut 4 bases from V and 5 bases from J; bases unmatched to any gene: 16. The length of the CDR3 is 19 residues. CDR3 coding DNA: TGTGCCAGCAGTTCACCAGGACTAGCGGCAACCCGAGGGACCGGGGAGCTGTTTTTT. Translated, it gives CASSSPGLAATRGTGELFF.

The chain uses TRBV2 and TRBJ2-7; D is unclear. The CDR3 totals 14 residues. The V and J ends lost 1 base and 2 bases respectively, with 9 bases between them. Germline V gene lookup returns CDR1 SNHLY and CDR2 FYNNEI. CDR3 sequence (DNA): TGTGCCAGCAGTGAAGGGGTATCCCCCTACGAGCAGTACTTC. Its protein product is CASSEGVSPYEQYF.

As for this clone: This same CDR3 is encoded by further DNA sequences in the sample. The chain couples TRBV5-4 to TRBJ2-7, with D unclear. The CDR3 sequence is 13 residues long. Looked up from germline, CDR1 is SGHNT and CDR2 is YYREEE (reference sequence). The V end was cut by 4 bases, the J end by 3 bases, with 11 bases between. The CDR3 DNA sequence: TGTGCCAGCAGCAAAAAGGGCGGCTACGAGCAGTACTTC. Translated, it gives CASSKKGGYEQYF. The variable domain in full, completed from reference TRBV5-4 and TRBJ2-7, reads ETGVTQSPTHLIKTRGQQVTLRCSSQSGHNTVSWYQQALGQGPQFIFQYYREEENGRGNFPPRFSGLQFPNYSSELNVNALELDDSALYLCASSKKGGYEQYFGPGTRLTVT.

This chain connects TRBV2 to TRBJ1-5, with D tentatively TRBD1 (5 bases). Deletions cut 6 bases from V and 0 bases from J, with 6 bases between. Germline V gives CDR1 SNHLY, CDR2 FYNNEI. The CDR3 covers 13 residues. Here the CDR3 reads CASRQDSNQPQHF. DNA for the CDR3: TGTGCCAGCAGACAGGATAGCAATCAGCCCCAGCATTTT.